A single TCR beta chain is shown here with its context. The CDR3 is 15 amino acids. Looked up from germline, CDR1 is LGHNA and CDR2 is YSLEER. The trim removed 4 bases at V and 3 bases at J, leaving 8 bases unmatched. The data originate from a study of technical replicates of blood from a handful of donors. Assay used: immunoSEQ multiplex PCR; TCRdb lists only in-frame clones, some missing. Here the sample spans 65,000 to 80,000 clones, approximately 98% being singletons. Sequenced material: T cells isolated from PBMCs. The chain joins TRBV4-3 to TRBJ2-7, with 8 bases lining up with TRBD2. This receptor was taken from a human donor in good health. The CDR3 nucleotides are TGCGCCAGCAGCCTGGGAGCGGGAGATGTCTACGAGCAGTACTTC. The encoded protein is CASSLGAGDVYEQYF.